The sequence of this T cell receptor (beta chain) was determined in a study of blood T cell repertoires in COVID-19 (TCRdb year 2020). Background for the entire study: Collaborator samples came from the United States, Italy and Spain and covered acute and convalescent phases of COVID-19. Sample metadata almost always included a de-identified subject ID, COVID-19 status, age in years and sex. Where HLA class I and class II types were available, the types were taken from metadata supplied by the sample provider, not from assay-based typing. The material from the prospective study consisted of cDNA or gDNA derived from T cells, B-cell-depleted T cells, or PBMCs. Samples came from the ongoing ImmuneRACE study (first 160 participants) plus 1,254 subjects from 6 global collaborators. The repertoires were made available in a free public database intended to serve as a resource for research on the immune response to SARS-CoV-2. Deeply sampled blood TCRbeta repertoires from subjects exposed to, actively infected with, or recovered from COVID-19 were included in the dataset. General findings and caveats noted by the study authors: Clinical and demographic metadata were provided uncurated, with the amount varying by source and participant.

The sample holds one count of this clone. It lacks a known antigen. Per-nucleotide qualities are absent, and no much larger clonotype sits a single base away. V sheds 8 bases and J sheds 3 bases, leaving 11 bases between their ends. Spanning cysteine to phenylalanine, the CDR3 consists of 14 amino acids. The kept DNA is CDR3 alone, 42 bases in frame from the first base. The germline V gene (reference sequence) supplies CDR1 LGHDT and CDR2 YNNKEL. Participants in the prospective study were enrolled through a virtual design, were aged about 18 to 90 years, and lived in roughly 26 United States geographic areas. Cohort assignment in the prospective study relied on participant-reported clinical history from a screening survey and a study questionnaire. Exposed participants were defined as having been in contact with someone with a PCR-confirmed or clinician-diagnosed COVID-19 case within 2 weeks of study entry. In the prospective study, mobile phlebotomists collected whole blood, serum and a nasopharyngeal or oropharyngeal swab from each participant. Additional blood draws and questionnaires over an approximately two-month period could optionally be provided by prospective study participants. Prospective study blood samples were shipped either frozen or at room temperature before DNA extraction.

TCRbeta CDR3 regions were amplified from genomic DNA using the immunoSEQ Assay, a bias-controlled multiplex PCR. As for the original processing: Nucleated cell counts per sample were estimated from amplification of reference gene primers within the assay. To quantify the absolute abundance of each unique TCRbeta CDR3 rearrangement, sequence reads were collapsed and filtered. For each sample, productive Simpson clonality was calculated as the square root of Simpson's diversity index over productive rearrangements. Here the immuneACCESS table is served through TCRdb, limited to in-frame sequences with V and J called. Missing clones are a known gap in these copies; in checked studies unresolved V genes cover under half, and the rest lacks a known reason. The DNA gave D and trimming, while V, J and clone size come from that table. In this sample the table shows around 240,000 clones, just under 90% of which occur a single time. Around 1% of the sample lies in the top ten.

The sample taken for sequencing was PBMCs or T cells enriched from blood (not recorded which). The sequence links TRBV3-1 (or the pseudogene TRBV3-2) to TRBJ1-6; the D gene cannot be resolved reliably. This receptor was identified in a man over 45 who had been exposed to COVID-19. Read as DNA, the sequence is TGTGCCAGCCGGAGGCAGGACTATAATTCACCCCTCCACTTT. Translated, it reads CASRRQDYNSPLHF.